The rows below give T cell receptor beta chains drawn from one sample of a study of blood T cell repertoires in COVID-19. The table came from immunoSEQ multiplex PCR; TCRdb's copy has only in-frame clones and leaves some out. The sample holds a few hundred thousand clones; 75% to 90% are singletons and the top ten take around 2.1%. Sequenced input: peripheral blood. The receptors derive from a woman in her twenties or thirties who had recovered from COVID-19. Both conserved end residues are part of each CDR3. The order of the fields is V gene, J gene, CDR3 protein.

TRBV12-3/TRBV12-4,TRBJ2-5,CASASGNEETQYF
TRBV15,TRBJ2-7,CATSRDRQESEQYF
TRBV6-5,TRBJ1-5,CASSPAQGRQPQHF
TRBV5-1,TRBJ1-3,CASSLGAGNTIYF
TRBV7-9,TRBJ2-2,CASSPNTGGRDTGELFF
TRBV5-1,TRBJ2-3,CASSPGNREDTQYF
TRBV7-8,TRBJ2-5,CASSLVGSGGEKTQYF
TRBV11-2,TRBJ1-1,CASSLRGGRLNTEAFF
TRBV19,TRBJ1-1,CASSPGQNTEAFF
TRBV7-9,TRBJ1-1,CASSLVRRYTEAFF
TRBV30,TRBJ1-4,CAWRQGSEKLFF
TRBV18,TRBJ2-7,CASSPVGPSYEQYF
TRBV11-1,TRBJ1-5,CASSLDSSNQPQHF
TRBV14,TRBJ2-5,CASSQPDTTGAGGWLETQYF
TRBV19,TRBJ2-7,CASSMNQGIDEQYF
TRBV24-1,TRBJ2-5,CATSDLGTGAQYF
TRBV7-3,TRBJ2-5,CASSLGTGVGETQYF
TRBV2,TRBJ2-3,CASERLAGEADTQYF
TRBV29-1,TRBJ1-4,CSATTVGNEKLFF
TRBV5-1,TRBJ2-3,CASSSSHSDTQYF
TRBV13,TRBJ2-7,CASSLGGLAGLSYEQYF
TRBV28,TRBJ1-5,CASGFARGQPQHF
TRBV21-1,TRBJ1-6,CASSEDRGRAARSPLHF
TRBV5-1,TRBJ2-7,CASSLEAGEYEQYF
TRBV5-5,TRBJ2-7,CASSLDRVKLSYEQYF
TRBV7-2,TRBJ2-7,CASRQTSGGFYEQYF
TRBV12-3/TRBV12-4,TRBJ1-5,CASSLDSSQPQHF
TRBV5-1,TRBJ2-7,CASSPGDGYEQYF
TRBV11-2,TRBJ2-1,CASSDALAASGQFF
TRBV5-4,TRBJ2-7,CASSSTGQGGSYEQYF
TRBV19,TRBJ1-1,CASSIGEGVNTEAFF
TRBV18,TRBJ1-4,CASSPPLSPEQLFF
TRBV6-5,TRBJ1-5,CASNGQGNQPQHF
TRBV7-9,TRBJ2-7,CASSLGLAAYEQYF
TRBV27,TRBJ1-1,CASSDRGTEAFF
TRBV5-1,TRBJ2-3,CASSSAPGTSVPDTQYF
TRBV5-6,TRBJ2-7,CASSGQGGIYEQYF
TRBV30,TRBJ1-6,CAWSVYDRGNSPLHF
TRBV19,TRBJ1-5,CASSGAGSGPQHF
TRBV2,TRBJ2-6,CASSTSGGAVNVLTF
TRBV5-1,TRBJ1-4,CASSYGTGVEKLFF
TRBV18,TRBJ1-2,CASSQQGDYGYTF
TRBV27,TRBJ1-1,CASSLIRTGFPEAFF
TRBV19,TRBJ1-1,CASSIRAGLLNTEAFF
TRBV7-8,TRBJ1-6,CASSPQGTLNSPLHF